Following are 10 T cell receptor beta chains from one sample sequenced in a study of cytomegalovirus exposure and HLA in healthy donors (dated by TCRdb to 2015 to 2018). Libraries were prepared through the immunoSEQ multiplex PCR assay. For the multiplex PCR, a mixture combining 60 forward primers for TCR Vbeta segments and 13 reverse primers for TCR Jbeta segments was used. Held by TCRdb, this immuneACCESS table contains in-frame sequences only and omits some clones. Under half of the omission traces to an unresolved V gene where checked; the cause of the rest is unknown. This sample lists fewer than 200,000 clones; over 70% were detected once. The biggest ten clones account for under 2.5% of the sample. Sequencing was carried out using PBMCs. These receptors were taken from a woman aged 30 to 39 in good health and CMV-seronegative.

V usage is TRBV10-1 and J usage is TRBJ1-1, with no clear D. The V end lost 0 bases, the J end lost 8 bases, and 13 bases lay between the germline ends. Germline V lookup: CDR1 WNHNN, CDR2 SYGVQD (reference sequence). CDR3 length: 14 residues. The CDR3, as DNA: TGCGCCAGCAGTGAGTCTTCTTCGTCGAGGGAAGCTTTCTTT. Its translation: CASSESSSSREAFF.

J is TRBJ2-1 and V is TRBV9, with a weak D call TRBD2 (5 bases). Between the trimmed V and J ends, which lost 4 bases and 0 bases, there was a span of 11 bases. This CDR3 is 15 amino acids long. From germline, CDR1 is SGDLS and CDR2 YYNGEE. CDR3 region: CASSISASSYNEQFF. For the CDR3, the DNA is TGTGCCAGCAGCATTAGCGCGAGCTCCTACAATGAGCAGTTCTTC.

The chain links TRBV27 to TRBJ2-1; TRBD2 matches at 14 bases. The ends lost 6 bases at V and 14 bases at J; junction bases unmatched: 12. Per germline, CDR1 MNHEY and CDR2 SMNVEV (reference sequence). The CDR3 extends over 15 amino acids. DNA of the CDR3: TGTGCCAGCAGAGGCTGGACTAGCGGGGGGCGTAAGGAGTTCTTC. Translating gives CASRGWTSGGRKEFF.

This clone turned up a few times. The chain links TRBV5-6 to TRBJ2-7; no clear D gene. CDR1 and CDR2 (germline): SGHDT, YYEEEE. The CDR3 is 11 amino acids. Trimming stripped 2 bases from V and 4 bases from J, with 4 bases between. The CDR3 region has the DNA TGTGCCAGCAGCTTTCATTACGAGCAGTACTTC. Translation gives CASSFHYEQYF.

With respect to this clone: Other DNA sequences of this sample code for an identical CDR3. The chain combines TRBV4-3 with TRBJ2-7, with D maybe TRBD2 (5 bases). This CDR3 is 14 amino acids long. V was trimmed by 5 bases and J by 0 bases, leaving 11 bases between them. Germline V gene data show CDR1 as LGHNA and CDR2 as YSLEER. CDR3: CASSEGGGSYEQYF. The CDR3 bases are TGCGCCAGCAGCGAGGGTGGAGGCTCCTACGAGCAGTACTTC.

This chain connects TRBV6-5 to TRBJ2-5; 7 bases align to TRBD1. The CDR3 length is 13 residues. Germline CDR1 MNHEY, CDR2 SVGAGI. V lost 11 bases and J lost 2; bases outside the gene matches: 8. CDR3 sequence: CALLRDRQETQYF. CDR3 in DNA: TGTGCCTTGCTCCGGGACAGACAAGAGACCCAGTACTTC.

This clone was observed once. The CDR3 protein is CASSLSMSTGTEAFF. Written as DNA, the CDR3 is TGCGCCAGCAGCTTGAGCATGTCGACGGGCACTGAAGCTTTCTTT. This chain links TRBV5-1 with TRBJ1-1; D is ambiguous. Looked up from germline, CDR1 is SGHRS and CDR2 is YFSETQ. The V and J ends lost 1 base and 4 bases respectively, with 14 bases between them. The CDR3 consists of 15 residues.

The CDR3 sequence is CASSLFAGGETQYF. DNA for the CDR3: TGTGCCAGTAGCCTCTTTGCGGGAGGAGAGACCCAGTACTTC. V gene TRBV19 combines with J gene TRBJ2-5, with 8 nucleotides matching TRBD2. Trimming took 6 bases from V and 4 from J; bases not matched to a gene: 7. The CDR3 runs 14 residues. Germline lookup yields CDR1 LNHDA and CDR2 SQIVND (reference sequence).

Notes on this clone: Other DNA variants within this sample encode the same CDR3. This rearrangement joins TRBV6-5 to TRBJ2-3; maybe TRBD2 (6 bases). V was trimmed by 0 bases and J by 3 bases, leaving 10 bases between them. Germline values: CDR1 MNHEY, CDR2 SVGAGI. The CDR3 has 15 residues. CDR3 nucleotides: TGTGCCAGCAGTTACTCATCCGGGAGAACAGATACGCAGTATTTT. It specifies CASSYSSGRTDTQYF.

Only a few counts were recorded for this clone. The genes are TRBV18 and TRBJ1-3; 10 bases match TRBD1. The ends lost 2 bases at V and 7 bases at J; junction bases unmatched: 5. CDR1 is KGHSH and CDR2 is LQKENI in the germline V gene. This CDR3 comprises 15 residues. The CDR3 loop is CASSPRTGGQNTIYF. The CDR3, as DNA: TGTGCCAGCTCACCAAGGACAGGGGGTCAGAACACCATATATTTT.